This TCR beta chain stems from a study of human CD8 memory T cell subsets. Notes on the study in general: Chao1 was used to estimate diversity, and its estimates suggested stem-like memory T cells were more diverse than precursor exhausted T cells.

It was from buffy coats of healthy donors that the PBMC came. It was by negative magnetic separation that total CD8+ T cells were enriched. UMI-labeled 5' RACE was used to make TCR beta libraries. In the original processing: Functional CDR3 beta clonotypes numbered about 2,900 to 20,000 per TCR beta library. Reanalyzing the 5' RACE reads, TCRdb keeps one entry per CDR3 protein, without DNA. In this record, the V and J calls reflect TCRdb's handling and not the investigators' own analysis. This sample's table has 4,500 to 7,000 distinct CDR3 sequences. Comments on this clonotype: Its target is not known.

Germline lookup yields CDR1 SNHLY and CDR2 FYNNEI. The CDR3 sequence is 15 residues long. The sequence derives from a human donor in good health. Sequenced: CD8+ effector memory T cells (TEM) sorted from PBMCs. The subset: effector memory CD8 T cells, CCR7- CD45RO+ CD95+. The V call is TRBV2, the J call TRBJ2-5; no DNA is available, so the TRBD1 call from TCRdb remains unchecked. Here the CDR3 reads CASSEALAGRETQYF.